A single sample gave rise to the 29 T cell receptor beta chains below, sequenced in a study of cytomegalovirus exposure and HLA in healthy donors. Primers included in the PCR were 60 Vbeta and 13 Jbeta primers. Data came from immunoSEQ multiplex PCR; TCRdb stores just in-frame clones and leaves some out. The data show 150,000 to 200,000 clones, roughly 79% seen once. Sequencing was done on a sample of PBMCs. Receptors originate from a woman in her forties in good health and CMV-seronegative.

The rearrangement links TRBV19 to TRBJ2-7; D perhaps matches TRBD2 (5 bases). Germline-derived CDR1 and CDR2 are LNHDA and SQIVND (reference sequence). The V end lost 1 base, the J end lost 0 bases, and 10 bases lay between the germline ends. The length of the CDR3 is 15 residues. CDR3 sequence: CASSIVAGTSYEQYF. The CDR3 bases are TGTGCCAGTAGTATAGTCGCGGGCACCTCCTACGAGCAGTACTTC.

The chain has TRBV10-3 and TRBJ2-7; possible D gene TRBD2, 6 bases. The V end was cut by 0 bases, the J end by 5 bases, with 11 bases between. This CDR3 has 14 residues. Germline V gene lookup returns CDR1 ENHRY and CDR2 SYGVKD. CDR3 in DNA: TGTGCCATCAGTGAGTCGAGCGGCGGGAACGAGCAGTACTTC. It is translated as CAISESSGGNEQYF.

The rearrangement joins TRBV6-1 to TRBJ1-5; 7 nucleotides match TRBD1. Germline CDR1 is MNHNS and CDR2 is SASEGT. The CDR3 sequence is 12 residues long. Trimming took 9 bases from V and 5 from J; bases not matched to a gene: 4. CDR3 DNA sequence: TGTGCCAGTAAGCAGGGGGATCAGCCCCAGCATTTT. It yields the protein CASKQGDQPQHF.

This clone has just one count. This rearrangement joins TRBV29-1 to TRBJ1-1; the match to TRBD1 covers 9 bases. The V gene's germline CDR1 is SQVTM and CDR2 ANQGSEA. The CDR3 has 13 residues. Unmatched junction bases numbered 7, after V lost 6 bases and J lost 5 bases. In DNA form, the CDR3 reads TGCAGCGTCTTAGGACAGGGGAAAACTGAAGCTTTCTTT. It encodes CSVLGQGKTEAFF. Full variable domain (remainder filled in from reference TRBV29-1 and TRBJ1-1): SAVISQKPSRDICQRGTSLTIQCQVDSQVTMMFWYRQQPGQSLTLIATANQGSEATYESGFVIDKFPISRPNLTFSTLTVSNMSPEDSSIYLCSVLGQGKTEAFFGQGTRLTVV.

The chain joins TRBV19 to TRBJ2-2; 7 nucleotides agree with TRBD1. Germline loops: CDR1 LNHDA, CDR2 SQIVND (reference sequence). The CDR3 runs 17 residues. The V gene end was trimmed by 5 bases and the J gene end by 1 base; junction bases not matched to a gene: 10. The CDR3 region is CASSLYSGTENTGELFF. CDR3 bases: TGTGCCAGTAGTCTATACTCAGGGACAGAGAACACCGGGGAGCTGTTTTTT.

This clone was seen only once. The rearrangement links TRBV30 to TRBJ2-1; the match to TRBD2 covers 9 bases. J lost 7 bases, V lost 0 bases, and 7 bases had no gene match. The CDR3 has 15 amino acids. CDR1 and CDR2 from the germline V gene are GTSNPN and SVGIG (reference sequence). The CDR3 loop reads CAWSVTTSGWNEQFF. CDR3 DNA: TGTGCCTGGAGTGTTACCACTAGCGGGTGGAATGAGCAGTTCTTC.

This chain connects TRBV28 to TRBJ1-5; no firm D call. Germline values: CDR1 MDHEN, CDR2 SYDVKM. V was shortened by 5 bases and J by 4 bases, with 6 bases between the two germline ends. The CDR3 is 12 residues long. Here the CDR3 DNA reads TGTGCCAGCAGTGTCAGTAATCAGCCCCAGCATTTT. Its protein product is CASSVSNQPQHF. Looking up the rest from reference TRBV28 and TRBJ1-5 gives the full variable domain: DVKVTQSSRYLVKRTGEKVFLECVQDMDHENMFWYRQDPGLGLRLIYFSYDVKMKEKGDIPEGYSVSREKKERFSLILESASTNQTSMYLCASSVSNQPQHFGDGTRLSIL.

The chain joins TRBV7-2 to TRBJ1-1, with 7 positions matching TRBD1. V lost 1 base to trimming and J lost 1 base; unmatched junction nucleotides: 3. The CDR3 loop spans 15 amino acids. Germline values: CDR1 SGHTA, CDR2 FQGNSA. CDR3 protein: CASSLGAGGNTEAFF. The DNA for the CDR3 is TGTGCCAGCAGCTTAGGAGCAGGGGGGAACACTGAAGCTTTCTTT.

The chain is built from TRBV27 and TRBJ1-5; the match to TRBD1 covers 7 bases. Germline CDR1 and CDR2: MNHEY and SMNVEV (reference sequence). V shed 1 base and J 9 bases; nucleotides not matched to a gene: 9. The CDR3 extends over 15 amino acids. The CDR3 region is CASSLWGQLPGPQHF. CDR3 sequence (DNA): TGTGCCAGCAGTTTATGGGGACAGTTGCCAGGGCCCCAGCATTTT.

This chain uses TRBV6-6 with TRBJ2-7; TRBD2 aligns across 14 bases. CDR1 is MNHNY and CDR2 is SVGAGI in the germline V gene (reference sequence). J lost 10 bases, V lost 8 bases, and 7 bases had no gene match. The CDR3 extends over 13 amino acids. The CDR3 here is CASGEGTSGSQYF. The CDR3 DNA is TGTGCCAGCGGGGAGGGGACTAGCGGGAGCCAGTACTTC.

This chain links TRBV19 with TRBJ2-7, with D possibly TRBD1 on 5 matching bases. The V end lost 4 bases, the J end lost 6 bases, and 13 bases lay between the germline ends. This CDR3 region has 13 residues. The germline gives CDR1 LNHDA, CDR2 SQIVND (reference sequence). The CDR3 is CASSSKGNGEQYF. In DNA form, the CDR3 reads TGTGCCAGTAGTAGCAAGGGGAACGGCGAGCAGTACTTC.

The V gene is TRBV7-3, the J gene TRBJ2-7, with TRBD1 matching over 7 bases. J lost 0 bases, V lost 5 bases, and 4 bases had no gene match. The CDR3 loop spans 14 amino acids. Germline-derived CDR1 and CDR2 are SGHTA and FQGTGA. The CDR3 DNA sequence: TGTGCCAGCAGCCCCGGACAGGCCTCCTACGAGCAGTACTTC. This codes for CASSPGQASYEQYF. The entire variable domain, with the rest obtained from reference TRBV7-3 and TRBJ2-7, is as follows: GAGVSQTPSNKVTEKGKYVELRCDPISGHTALYWYRQSLGQGPEFLIYFQGTGAADDSGLPNDRFFAVRPEGSVSTLKIQRTERGDSAVYLCASSPGQASYEQYFGPGTRLTVT.

This clone was seen only once. This chain links TRBV27 with TRBJ2-1, with TRBD1 identical over 9 bases. Germline V lookup: CDR1 MNHEY, CDR2 SMNVEV (reference sequence). This CDR3 is 15 amino acids long. V lost 6 bases, J lost 0 bases, and 3 bases stayed unmatched. CDR3 sequence reads: CASRGQGLSYNEQFF. The CDR3 DNA reads TGTGCCAGCAGGGGACAGGGTCTCTCCTACAATGAGCAGTTCTTC.

J is TRBJ1-2 and V is TRBV28, with a weak D call TRBD1 (5 bases). The CDR3 totals 15 residues. Germline CDR1 is MDHEN and CDR2 is SYDVKM. Trimming shortened V by 2 bases and J by 2 bases, and 12 bases separated the two germline ends. CDR3 DNA: TGTGCCAGCAGTTTAGAGGGACTCCGAAACTATGGCTACACCTTC. This gives the protein CASSLEGLRNYGYTF.

CDR3 nucleotide sequence: TGTGCCAGCAGACGACAGGACAGCACAGATACGCAGTATTTT. This translates into CASRRQDSTDTQYF. The J gene is TRBJ2-3, the V gene TRBV6-1; D may be TRBD1 (6 bases). Germline V gene sequence: CDR1 MNHNS, CDR2 SASEGT. This CDR3 is 14 amino acids long. V was cut by 6 bases and J by 0 bases, with 10 bases left in between.

This clone has only a few counts. The chain uses TRBV19 and TRBJ1-1, with D possibly matching TRBD1 (6 bases). The CDR3 loop spans 14 amino acids. The germline CDR1 and CDR2 sequences are LNHDA and SQIVND (reference sequence). The ends were cut back, 5 bases at V and 1 base at J, with 11 bases in the middle. The CDR3 DNA reads TGTGCCAGTAGTGCAGGGGTTCCGAACACTGAAGCTTTCTTT. Translation gives CASSAGVPNTEAFF.

This clone was seen once. This chain links TRBV30 with TRBJ1-1, with D maybe TRBD1 (5 bases). Germline V gene sequence: CDR1 GTSNPN, CDR2 SVGIG (reference sequence). This CDR3 has 13 residues. V lost 3 bases to trimming and J lost 7 bases, with 15 bases between them. The CDR3 sequence: CAWRWGGNGEAFF. The CDR3 nucleotides read TGTGCCTGGAGGTGGGGGGGTAACGGTGAAGCTTTCTTT.

A few counts support this clone. V and J are TRBV9 and TRBJ2-5; TRBD1 agrees at 7 bases. Unmatched junction bases numbered 4, after V lost 0 bases and J lost 5 bases. This CDR3 comprises 14 residues. Germline V gene data show CDR1 as SGDLS and CDR2 as YYNGEE. CDR3 in amino acids: CASSVAGGAETQYF. Here the CDR3 DNA reads TGTGCCAGCAGCGTAGCAGGGGGTGCGGAGACCCAGTACTTC.

This clone showed up just once. The chain couples TRBV6-4 to TRBJ2-3, with D unclear. V dropped 8 bases and J dropped 1 base, with 10 bases sitting between them. This CDR3 is built from 13 residues. Germline lookup yields CDR1 MRHNA and CDR2 SNTAGT. Here the CDR3 DNA reads TGTGCCAGCTGCGGTTTTCGCACAGATACGCAGTATTTT. It yields the protein CASCGFRTDTQYF.

The table lists this clone with a count of one. Different DNA sequences within this sample yield the same CDR3. The gene calls are TRBV2 and TRBJ2-7; D ambiguous. Trimming took 5 bases from V and 4 from J, leaving 6 bases between them. CDR3 size: 11 residues. The germline CDR1 and CDR2 sequences are SNHLY and FYNNEI. The CDR3: CASSPLYEQYF. CDR3 in DNA: TGTGCCAGCAGTCCCCTATACGAGCAGTACTTC.

The J gene is TRBJ2-7, the V gene TRBV28; 7 bases agree with TRBD1. The CDR3 is 14 amino acids. Germline CDR1 and CDR2: MDHEN and SYDVKM. V shed 5 bases, J shed 4 bases, and the junction held 8 bases outside the gene matches. CDR3 protein: CASSPGQIVYEQYF. The CDR3 DNA follows: TGTGCCAGCAGTCCGGGACAGATTGTGTACGAGCAGTACTTC. Full variable domain (rest looked up from reference TRBV28 and TRBJ2-7): DVKVTQSSRYLVKRTGEKVFLECVQDMDHENMFWYRQDPGLGLRLIYFSYDVKMKEKGDIPEGYSVSREKKERFSLILESASTNQTSMYLCASSPGQIVYEQYFGPGTRLTVT.

V gene TRBV5-1 combines with J gene TRBJ2-2; no firm D call. The V end lost 4 bases, the J end lost 2 bases, and 9 bases lay between the germline ends. CDR1 is SGHRS and CDR2 is YFSETQ in the germline V gene. This CDR3 spans 14 amino acids. The CDR3 DNA reads TGCGCCAGCAGCCCTACCACTAACACCGGGGAGCTGTTTTTT. Amino acid sequence: CASSPTTNTGELFF.

V and J are TRBV2 and TRBJ1-1; TRBD1 might be the D (5 bases). Trimming took off 2 bases at V and 0 bases at J, with 7 bases between the two ends. The CDR3 spans 14 residues. Germline CDR1 and CDR2: SNHLY and FYNNEI. CDR3 DNA sequence: TGTGCCAGCAGTGAAAGGACATTGAACACTGAAGCTTTCTTT. This translates into CASSERTLNTEAFF.

This rearrangement joins TRBV7-8 to TRBJ2-7; 13 nucleotides align to TRBD2. The CDR3 runs to 15 residues. Germline V gene sequence: CDR1 SGHVS, CDR2 FQNEAQ. After removal of 1 base from V and 6 bases from J, the junction contained 3 bases not matched to a gene. CDR3 bases: TGTGCCAGCAGCTTAGGACTAGCGGGAGGTAGCGAGCAGTACTTC. Translation gives CASSLGLAGGSEQYF.

Of note for this clone: Within the sample, other DNA sequences also encode this same CDR3. This sequence joins TRBV29-1 and TRBJ1-1; perhaps TRBD1 as D (6 bases). The CDR3 sequence is 14 residues long. V lost 6 bases, J lost 4 bases, and 18 bases lay in between. The V gene's germline CDR1 is SQVTM and CDR2 ANQGSEA. CDR3 bases: TGCAGCGTCGCAGGGGTTTACGCCAGCACTGAAGCTTTCTTT. Its protein product is CSVAGVYASTEAFF.

J is TRBJ1-3 and V is TRBV30, with D perhaps matching TRBD1 (6 bases). Germline V CDR1 and CDR2: GTSNPN, SVGIG (reference sequence). CDR3 size: 14 residues. The V end was cut by 2 bases, the J end by 0 bases, with 8 bases between. The CDR3 spells CAWSTGISGNTIYF. In nucleotides, the CDR3 is TGTGCCTGGAGTACAGGGATCTCTGGAAACACCATATATTTT.

The genes are TRBV28 and TRBJ2-1; the match to TRBD2 covers 10 bases. With V trimmed by 4 bases and J by 4 bases, 4 bases remained unmatched. This CDR3 is built from 15 residues. CDR1 and CDR2 (germline): MDHEN, SYDVKM. CDR3 amino acids: CASSSLAGEYNEQFF. For the CDR3, the DNA is TGTGCCAGCAGTTCTCTAGCGGGAGAGTACAATGAGCAGTTCTTC.

The V call is TRBV9, the J call TRBJ2-5; no reliable D call. The CDR3 length is 16 residues. Trimming took off 0 bases at V and 1 base at J, with 13 bases between the two ends. Germline V gene data show CDR1 as SGDLS and CDR2 as YYNGEE. As DNA, the CDR3 is TGTGCCAGCAGCGTAGGAGAAAGCTATCTCCAAGAGACCCAGTACTTC. Amino acids: CASSVGESYLQETQYF. The whole variable domain, filled in from reference TRBV9 and TRBJ2-5, reads DSGVTQTPKHLITATGQRVTLRCSPRSGDLSVYWYQQSLDQGLQFLIQYYNGEERAKGNILERFSAQQFPDLHSELNLSSLELGDSALYFCASSVGESYLQETQYFGPGTRLLVL.

The V and J genes are TRBV6-1 and TRBJ1-1, with D perhaps TRBD1 (6 bases). Germline CDR1 is MNHNS and CDR2 is SASEGT. Trimming shortened V by 0 bases and J by 4 bases, and 12 bases separated the two germline ends. CDR3 length: 15 residues. CDR3 sequence reads: CASSEAQGWPTEAFF. The CDR3 region has the DNA TGTGCCAGCAGTGAAGCGCAGGGGTGGCCCACTGAAGCTTTCTTT.